This T cell receptor beta chain is from a study of T-cell memory formation after mild COVID-19. Study-wide results and caveats: Pre-infection memory showed some responding clones, and this suggested that cross-reactive memory joined. A balance of CD4 and CD8 characterized clones contracting day 15 to 85, whereas later expanders leaned CD4+.

To note about this clonotype: Its antigen is unidentified. It is unclear where the CDR3 begins or ends on the DNA, so no DNA is shown, and the CDR3 is as TCRdb lists it.

UMIs and sample barcodes were carried by the TCR alpha and TCR beta cDNA libraries that 5'RACE produced using constant-segment primers. TCRdb ran MiXCR on the 5' RACE reads and lists one entry per CDR3 protein. The table includes 100,000 to 150,000 distinct CDR3 sequences, approximately 16% detected once. With termini counted, the CDR3 has 16 amino acids. Germline V lookup: CDR1 SGHRS, CDR2 YFSETQ. The source is an adult woman who had mild COVID-19 (a few samples of this study predate the infection). Cell type and time point are not known. The V call is TRBV5-1, the J call TRBJ2-2; TRBD1 was called by the table and not checked on the DNA. The sample consisted of PBMCs or a T cell subset sorted from them (not recorded which). This chain's CDR3 is CARVPRAVRTPGSCFF.